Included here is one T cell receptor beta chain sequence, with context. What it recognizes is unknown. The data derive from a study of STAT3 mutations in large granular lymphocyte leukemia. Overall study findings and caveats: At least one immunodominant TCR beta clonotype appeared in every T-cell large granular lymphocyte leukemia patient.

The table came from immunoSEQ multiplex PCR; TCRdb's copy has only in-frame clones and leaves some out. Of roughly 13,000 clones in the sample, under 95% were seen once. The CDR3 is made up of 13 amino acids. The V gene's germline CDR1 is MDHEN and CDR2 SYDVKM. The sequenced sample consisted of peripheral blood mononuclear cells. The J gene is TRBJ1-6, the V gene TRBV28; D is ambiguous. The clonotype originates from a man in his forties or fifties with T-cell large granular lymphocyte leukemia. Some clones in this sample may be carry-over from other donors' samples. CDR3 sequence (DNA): TGTGCTGGAGGCAGCTCCTATAATTCACCCCTCCACTTT. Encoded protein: CAGGSSYNSPLHF.